This T cell receptor beta chain appears in the sequencing data of a study of cytomegalovirus exposure and HLA in healthy donors. This clone was observed once. The PCR ran on 60 Vbeta and 13 Jbeta primers. Sequenced by immunoSEQ multiplex PCR; TCRdb stores in-frame clones only, minus some. The table records 150,000 to 200,000 clones, approximately 82% of them present only once. The V and J ends lost 0 bases and 4 bases, in that order; junction bases with no gene match: 4. Germline V lookup: CDR1 LGHNA, CDR2 YSLEER. The CDR3 is made up of 15 amino acids. This chain uses TRBV4-3 with TRBJ2-3; 7 bases are a match to TRBD2. The sequence derives from a male donor in good health and CMV-seropositive. Sequenced sample: PBMCs. CDR3 in DNA: TGCGCCAGCAGCCAAGATTTAACTAGCGCAGATACGCAGTATTTT. Its protein is CASSQDLTSADTQYF.